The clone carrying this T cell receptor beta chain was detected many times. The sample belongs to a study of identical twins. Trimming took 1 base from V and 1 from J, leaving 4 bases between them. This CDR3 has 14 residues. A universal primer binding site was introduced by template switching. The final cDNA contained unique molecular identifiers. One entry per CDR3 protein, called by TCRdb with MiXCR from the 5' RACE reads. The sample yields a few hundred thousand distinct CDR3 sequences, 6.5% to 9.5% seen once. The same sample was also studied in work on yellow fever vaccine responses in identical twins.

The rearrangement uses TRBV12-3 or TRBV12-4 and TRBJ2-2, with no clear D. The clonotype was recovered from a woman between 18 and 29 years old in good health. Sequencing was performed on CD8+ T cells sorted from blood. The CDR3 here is CASSLGGNTGELFF. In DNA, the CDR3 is TGTGCCAGCAGTTTAGGGGGGAACACCGGGGAGCTGTTTTTT.